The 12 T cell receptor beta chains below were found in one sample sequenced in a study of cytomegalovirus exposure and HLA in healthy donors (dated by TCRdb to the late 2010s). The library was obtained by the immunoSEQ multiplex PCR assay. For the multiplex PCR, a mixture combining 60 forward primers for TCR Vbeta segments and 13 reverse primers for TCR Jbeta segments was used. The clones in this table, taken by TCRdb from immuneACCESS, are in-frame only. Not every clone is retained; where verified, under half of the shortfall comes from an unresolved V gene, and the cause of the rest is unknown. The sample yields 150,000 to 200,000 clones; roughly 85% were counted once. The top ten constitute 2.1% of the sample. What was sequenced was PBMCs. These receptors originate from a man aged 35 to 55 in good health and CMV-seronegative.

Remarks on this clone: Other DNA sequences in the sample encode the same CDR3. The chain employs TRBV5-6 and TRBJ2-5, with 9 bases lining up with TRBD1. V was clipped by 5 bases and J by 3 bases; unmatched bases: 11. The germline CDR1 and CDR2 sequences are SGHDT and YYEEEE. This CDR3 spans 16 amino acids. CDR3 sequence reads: CASSLPGQGPEETQYF. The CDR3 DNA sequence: TGTGCCAGCAGTTTGCCGGGACAGGGTCCGGAAGAGACCCAGTACTTC.

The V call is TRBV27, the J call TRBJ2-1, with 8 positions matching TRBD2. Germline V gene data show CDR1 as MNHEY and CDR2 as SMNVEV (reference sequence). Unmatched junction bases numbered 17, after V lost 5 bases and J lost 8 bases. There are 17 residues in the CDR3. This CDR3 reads CASSPLRGGEGPHEQFF. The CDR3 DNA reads TGTGCCAGCAGTCCTCTCCGGGGGGGGGAGGGCCCACATGAGCAGTTCTTC.

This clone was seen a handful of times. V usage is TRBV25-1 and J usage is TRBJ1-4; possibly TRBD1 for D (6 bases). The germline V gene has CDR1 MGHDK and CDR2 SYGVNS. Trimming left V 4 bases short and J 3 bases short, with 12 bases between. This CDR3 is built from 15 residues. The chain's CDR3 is CASSGHRDSNEKLFF. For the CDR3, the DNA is TGTGCCAGCAGTGGCCACAGGGATTCTAATGAAAAACTGTTTTTT.

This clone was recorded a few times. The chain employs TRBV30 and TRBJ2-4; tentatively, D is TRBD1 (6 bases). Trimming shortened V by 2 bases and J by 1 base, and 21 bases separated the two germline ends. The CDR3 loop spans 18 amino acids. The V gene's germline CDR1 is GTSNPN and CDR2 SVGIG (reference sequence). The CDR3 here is CAWSRGQRLTGAKNIQYF. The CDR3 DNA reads TGTGCCTGGAGTAGAGGACAGAGACTAACCGGGGCCAAAAACATTCAGTACTTC.

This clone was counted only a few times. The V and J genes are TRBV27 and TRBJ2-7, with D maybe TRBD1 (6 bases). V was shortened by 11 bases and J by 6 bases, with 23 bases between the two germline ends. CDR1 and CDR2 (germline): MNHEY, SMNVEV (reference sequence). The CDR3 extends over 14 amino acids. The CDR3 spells CAATRAPGVGEQYF. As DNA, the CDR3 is TGTGCCGCTACCAGGGCCCCAGGGGTGGGCGAGCAGTACTTC.

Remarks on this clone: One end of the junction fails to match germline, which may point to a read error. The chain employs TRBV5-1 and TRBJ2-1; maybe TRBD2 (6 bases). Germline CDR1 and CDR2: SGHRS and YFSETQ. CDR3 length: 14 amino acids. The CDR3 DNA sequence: TGCACCAGCAGCTTGGTTGGAGGGGAGAATGAGCAGTTCTTC. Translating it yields CTSSLVGGENEQFF.

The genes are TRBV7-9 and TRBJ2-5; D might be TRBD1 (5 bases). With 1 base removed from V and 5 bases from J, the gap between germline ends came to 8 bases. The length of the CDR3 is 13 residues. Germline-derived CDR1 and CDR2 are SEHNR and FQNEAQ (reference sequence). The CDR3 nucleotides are TGTGCCAGCAGCTTAGGGGGCTGGGAGACCCAGTACTTC. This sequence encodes CASSLGGWETQYF.

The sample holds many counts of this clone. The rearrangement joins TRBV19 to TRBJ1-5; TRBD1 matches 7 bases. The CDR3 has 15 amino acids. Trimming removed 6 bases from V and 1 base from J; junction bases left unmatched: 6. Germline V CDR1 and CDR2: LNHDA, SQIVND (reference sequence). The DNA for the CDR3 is TGTGCCAGTAGGGAGGACAGGCTAAGCAATCAGCCCCAGCATTTT. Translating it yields CASREDRLSNQPQHF.

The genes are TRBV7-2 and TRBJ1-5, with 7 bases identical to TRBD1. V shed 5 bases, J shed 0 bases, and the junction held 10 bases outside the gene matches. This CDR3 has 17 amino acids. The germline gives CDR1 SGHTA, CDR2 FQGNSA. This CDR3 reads CASSLRGQDNSNQPQHF. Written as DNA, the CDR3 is TGTGCCAGCAGCCTGAGGGGGCAGGACAATAGCAATCAGCCCCAGCATTTT.

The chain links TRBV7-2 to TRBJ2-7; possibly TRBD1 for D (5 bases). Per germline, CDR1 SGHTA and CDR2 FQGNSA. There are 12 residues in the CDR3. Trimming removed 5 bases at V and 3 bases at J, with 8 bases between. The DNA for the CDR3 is TGTGCCAGCAGCAAAACAGGCTACGAGCAGTACTTC. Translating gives CASSKTGYEQYF.

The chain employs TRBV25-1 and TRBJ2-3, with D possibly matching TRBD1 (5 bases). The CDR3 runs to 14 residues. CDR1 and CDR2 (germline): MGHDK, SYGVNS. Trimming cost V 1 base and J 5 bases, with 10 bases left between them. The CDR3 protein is CASSEWGSEDTQYF. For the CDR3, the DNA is TGTGCCAGCAGTGAATGGGGCAGCGAAGATACGCAGTATTTT.

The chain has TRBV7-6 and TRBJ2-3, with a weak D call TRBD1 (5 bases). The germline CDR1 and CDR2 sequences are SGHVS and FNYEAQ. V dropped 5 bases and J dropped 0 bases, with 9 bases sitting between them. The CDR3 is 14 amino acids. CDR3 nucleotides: TGTGCCAGCAGCCCTGGACATAGCACAGATACGCAGTATTTT. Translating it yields CASSPGHSTDTQYF.